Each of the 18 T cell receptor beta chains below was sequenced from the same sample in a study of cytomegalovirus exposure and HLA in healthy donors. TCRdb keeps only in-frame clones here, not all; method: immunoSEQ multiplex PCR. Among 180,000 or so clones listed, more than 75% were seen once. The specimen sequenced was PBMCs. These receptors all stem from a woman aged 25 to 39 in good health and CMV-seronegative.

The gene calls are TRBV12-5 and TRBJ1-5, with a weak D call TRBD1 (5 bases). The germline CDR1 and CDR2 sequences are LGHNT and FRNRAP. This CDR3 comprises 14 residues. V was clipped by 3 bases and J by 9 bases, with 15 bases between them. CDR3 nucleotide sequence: TGTGCTAGTGGTTTCCCGGGGGTGTCGATGCCCCAGCATTTT. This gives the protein CASGFPGVSMPQHF.

The chain's CDR3 is CASSEGQRNTEAFF. In DNA, the CDR3 is TGTGCCAGCAGCGAGGGACAACGGAACACTGAAGCTTTCTTT. The V gene is TRBV9, the J gene TRBJ1-1; D might be TRBD1 (6 bases). Germline V CDR1 and CDR2: SGDLS, YYNGEE. V was cut by 3 bases and J by 1 base, with 10 bases left in between. The CDR3 loop spans 14 amino acids.

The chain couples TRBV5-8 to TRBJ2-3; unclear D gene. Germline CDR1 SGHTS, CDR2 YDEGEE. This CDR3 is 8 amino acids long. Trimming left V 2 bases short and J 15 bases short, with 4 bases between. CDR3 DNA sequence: TGTGCCAGCAGCTTTCTCTATTTT. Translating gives CASSFLYF.

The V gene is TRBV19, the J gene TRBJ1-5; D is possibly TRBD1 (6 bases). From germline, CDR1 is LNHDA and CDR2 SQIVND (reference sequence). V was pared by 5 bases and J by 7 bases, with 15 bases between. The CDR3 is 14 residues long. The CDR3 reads CASSRNRDEQPQHF. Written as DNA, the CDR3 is TGTGCCAGTAGTCGCAACAGGGATGAGCAGCCCCAGCATTTT.

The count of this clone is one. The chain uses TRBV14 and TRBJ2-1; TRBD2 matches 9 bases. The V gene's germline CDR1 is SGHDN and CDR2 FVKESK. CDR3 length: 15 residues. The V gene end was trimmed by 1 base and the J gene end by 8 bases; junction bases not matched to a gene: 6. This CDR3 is CASSQVTSGSHEQFF. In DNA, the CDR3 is TGTGCCAGCAGCCAAGTAACTAGCGGGTCCCATGAGCAGTTCTTC.

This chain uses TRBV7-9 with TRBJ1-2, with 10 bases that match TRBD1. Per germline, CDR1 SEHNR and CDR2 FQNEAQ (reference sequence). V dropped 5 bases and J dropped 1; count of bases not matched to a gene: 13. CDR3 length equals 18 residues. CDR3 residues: CASSIDRGRDSDNYGYTF. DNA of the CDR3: TGTGCCAGCAGCATAGACAGGGGGCGCGATTCGGATAACTATGGCTACACCTTC.

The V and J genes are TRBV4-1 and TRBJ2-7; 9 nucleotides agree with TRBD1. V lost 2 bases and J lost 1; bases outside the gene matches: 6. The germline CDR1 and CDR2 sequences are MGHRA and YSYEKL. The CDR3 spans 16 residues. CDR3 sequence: CASSQTHGTGSYEQYF. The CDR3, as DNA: TGCGCCAGCAGCCAAACCCACGGGACAGGGTCCTACGAGCAGTACTTC.

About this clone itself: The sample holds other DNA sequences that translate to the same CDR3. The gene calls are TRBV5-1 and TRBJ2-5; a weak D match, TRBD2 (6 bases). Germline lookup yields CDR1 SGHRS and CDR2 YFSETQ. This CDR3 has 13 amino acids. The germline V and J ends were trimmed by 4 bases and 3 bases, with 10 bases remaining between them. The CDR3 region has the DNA TGCGCCAGCAGCCAACGGAGGGAAGAGACCCAGTACTTC. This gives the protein CASSQRREETQYF.

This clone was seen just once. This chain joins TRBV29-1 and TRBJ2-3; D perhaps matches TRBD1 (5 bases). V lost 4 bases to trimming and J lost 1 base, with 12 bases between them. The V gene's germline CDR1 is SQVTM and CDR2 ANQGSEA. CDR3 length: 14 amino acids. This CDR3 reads CSVGRGQGTDTQYF. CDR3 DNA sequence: TGCAGCGTTGGAAGGGGTCAAGGCACAGATACGCAGTATTTT.

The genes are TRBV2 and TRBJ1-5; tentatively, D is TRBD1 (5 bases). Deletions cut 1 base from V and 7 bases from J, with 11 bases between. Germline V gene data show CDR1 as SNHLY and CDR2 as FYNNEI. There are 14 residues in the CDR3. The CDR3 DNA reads TGTGCCAGCAGTGAAGGACTCGGGGGACAGCCCCAGCATTTT. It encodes CASSEGLGGQPQHF.

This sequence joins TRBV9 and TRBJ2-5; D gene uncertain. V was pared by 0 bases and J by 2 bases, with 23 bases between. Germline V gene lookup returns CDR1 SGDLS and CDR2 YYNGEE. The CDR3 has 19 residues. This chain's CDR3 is CASSVEKLTGKIPQETQYF. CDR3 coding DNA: TGTGCCAGCAGCGTAGAGAAACTAACTGGTAAAATACCTCAAGAGACCCAGTACTTC.

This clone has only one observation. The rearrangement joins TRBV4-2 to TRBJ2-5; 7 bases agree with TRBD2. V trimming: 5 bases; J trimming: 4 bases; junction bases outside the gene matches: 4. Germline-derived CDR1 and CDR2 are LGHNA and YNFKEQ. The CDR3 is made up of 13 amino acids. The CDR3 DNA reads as TGTGCCAGCAGCTCCGGGGGGACAGAGACCCAGTACTTC. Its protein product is CASSSGGTETQYF.

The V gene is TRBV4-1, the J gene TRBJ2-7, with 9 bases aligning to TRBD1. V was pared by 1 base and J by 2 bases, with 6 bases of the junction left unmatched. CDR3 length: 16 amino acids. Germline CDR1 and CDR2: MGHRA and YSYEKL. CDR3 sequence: CASSQGTGQGTYEQYF. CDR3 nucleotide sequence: TGCGCCAGCAGCCAAGGAACTGGACAGGGGACCTACGAGCAGTACTTC.

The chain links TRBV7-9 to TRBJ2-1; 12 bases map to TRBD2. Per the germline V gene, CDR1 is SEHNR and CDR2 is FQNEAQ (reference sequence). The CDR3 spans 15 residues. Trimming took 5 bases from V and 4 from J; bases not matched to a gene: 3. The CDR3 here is CASSNGLAGYNEQFF. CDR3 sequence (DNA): TGTGCCAGCAGCAATGGACTAGCGGGGTACAATGAGCAGTTCTTC.

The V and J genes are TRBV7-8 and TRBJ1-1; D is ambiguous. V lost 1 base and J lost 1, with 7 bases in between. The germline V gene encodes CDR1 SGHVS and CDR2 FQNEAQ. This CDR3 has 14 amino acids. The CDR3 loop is CASSLVSRNTEAFF. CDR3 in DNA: TGTGCCAGCAGCTTAGTGTCCAGGAACACTGAAGCTTTCTTT.

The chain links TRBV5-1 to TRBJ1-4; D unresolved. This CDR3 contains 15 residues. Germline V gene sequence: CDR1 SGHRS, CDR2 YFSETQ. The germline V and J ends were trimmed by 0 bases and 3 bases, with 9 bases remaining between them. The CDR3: CASSLGGKSNEKLFF. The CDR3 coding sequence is TGCGCCAGCAGCTTGGGCGGGAAGTCTAATGAAAAACTGTTTTTT. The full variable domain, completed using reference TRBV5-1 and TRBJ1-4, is KAGVTQTPRYLIKTRGQQVTLSCSPISGHRSVSWYQQTPGQGLQFLFEYFSETQRNKGNFPGRFSGRQFSNSRSEMNVSTLELGDSALYLCASSLGGKSNEKLFFGSGTQLSVL.

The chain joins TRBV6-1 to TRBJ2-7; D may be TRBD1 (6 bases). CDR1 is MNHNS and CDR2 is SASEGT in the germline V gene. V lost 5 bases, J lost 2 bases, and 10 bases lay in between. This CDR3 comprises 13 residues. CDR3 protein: CASSPGDPYEQYF. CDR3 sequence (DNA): TGTGCCAGCAGTCCAGGGGACCCCTACGAGCAGTACTTC.

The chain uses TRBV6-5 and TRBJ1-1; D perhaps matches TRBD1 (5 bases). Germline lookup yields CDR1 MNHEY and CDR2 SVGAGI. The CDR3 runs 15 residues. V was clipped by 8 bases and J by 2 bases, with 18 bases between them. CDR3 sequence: CASSTRGPLNTEAFF. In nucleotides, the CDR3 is TGTGCCAGCTCGACAAGGGGCCCGCTAAACACTGAAGCTTTCTTT.